What follows are 9 T cell receptor beta chains derived from one specimen sequenced in a study of cytomegalovirus exposure and HLA in healthy donors. Here immunoSEQ multiplex PCR was the method, and the copy in TCRdb shows in-frame clones only, minus some. The sample lists some 330,000 clones, 80% to 90% occurring once. The sample taken for sequencing was PBMCs. All receptors derive from a young woman in good health and CMV-seronegative.

This clone was observed a handful of times. Other nucleotide sequences from this sample produce the same CDR3. V and J are TRBV4-3 and TRBJ2-7; a weak D match, TRBD2 (5 bases). The CDR3 totals 12 residues. V lost 1 base and J 7 bases, leaving 8 bases between the germline ends. Germline CDR1 is LGHNA and CDR2 is YSLEER. The CDR3 coding sequence is TGCGCCAGCAGCCAAGGAGGGCTTGAGCAGTACTTC. It encodes CASSQGGLEQYF.

The chain employs TRBV5-6 and TRBJ1-2; D perhaps matches TRBD1 (5 bases). Trimming stripped 0 bases from V and 8 bases from J, with 17 bases between. This CDR3 contains 15 residues. Germline CDR1 is SGHDT and CDR2 is YYEEEE. The CDR3 coding sequence is TGTGCCAGCAGCTTGGGGGTAACGGGACTTCGAGGCTACACCTTC. Residues: CASSLGVTGLRGYTF.

The chain employs TRBV10-3 and TRBJ2-7, with 7 bases lining up with TRBD1. Trimming cost V 4 bases and J 4 bases; bases outside gene matches: 4. Germline CDR1 and CDR2: ENHRY and SYGVKD. The CDR3 covers 13 residues. For the CDR3, the DNA is TGTGCCATCAGTGCAGGGGGAGCTTACGAGCAGTACTTC. Residues: CAISAGGAYEQYF.

V is TRBV2 and J is TRBJ2-7, with TRBD2 matching 13 bases. V was pared by 5 bases and J by 3 bases, with 1 base of the junction left unmatched. Germline CDR1 is SNHLY and CDR2 is FYNNEI. This CDR3 contains 14 residues. The CDR3 loop is CASSRLAGGYEQYF. In nucleotides, the CDR3 is TGTGCCAGCAGTCGACTAGCGGGAGGCTACGAGCAGTACTTC.

The rearrangement joins TRBV5-4 to TRBJ1-2, with TRBD1 matching 9 bases. J lost 11 bases, V lost 4 bases, and 12 bases had no gene match. The germline V gene encodes CDR1 SGHNT and CDR2 YYREEE (reference sequence). This CDR3 comprises 14 residues. CDR3 DNA: TGTGCCAGCAGCAGGACCGGGACAGGGAAGGGGTACACCTTC. This codes for CASSRTGTGKGYTF.

This chain uses TRBV4-2 with TRBJ2-2, with D perhaps TRBD2 (6 bases). In germline, CDR1 is LGHNA, CDR2 YNFKEQ. The CDR3 runs 16 residues. Trimming took off 0 bases at V and 4 bases at J, with 12 bases between the two ends. CDR3: CASSQDLEGITGELFF. CDR3 nucleotides: TGTGCCAGCAGCCAAGATCTGGAGGGGATCACCGGGGAGCTGTTTTTT.

This chain joins TRBV7-2 and TRBJ2-4; the match to TRBD2 covers 7 bases. The junction had 12 bases not matched to a gene; V was cut back by 1 base and J by 6 bases. Germline lookup yields CDR1 SGHTA and CDR2 FQGNSA. The CDR3 contains 17 residues. The DNA for the CDR3 is TGTGCCAGCAGCTTAGATTCGACGGGAGGATTGGGAAACATTCAGTACTTC. Translating gives CASSLDSTGGLGNIQYF.

The chain employs TRBV28 and TRBJ2-7; no reliable D call. The V and J ends lost 2 bases and 0 bases respectively, with 8 bases between them. The CDR3 spans 14 residues. Per the germline V gene, CDR1 is MDHEN and CDR2 is SYDVKM. The CDR3 protein is CASSLASNSYEQYF. The CDR3 bases are TGTGCCAGCAGTTTAGCATCTAACTCCTACGAGCAGTACTTC.

The genes are TRBV4-1 and TRBJ2-3; D is perhaps TRBD2 (5 bases). V lost 7 bases, J lost 0 bases, and 17 bases lay in between. Germline V CDR1 and CDR2: MGHRA, YSYEKL. The CDR3 sequence is 16 residues long. The CDR3 is CASTPALSESTDTQYF. For the CDR3, the DNA is TGCGCCAGCACCCCAGCCCTTAGCGAGAGCACAGATACGCAGTATTTT.